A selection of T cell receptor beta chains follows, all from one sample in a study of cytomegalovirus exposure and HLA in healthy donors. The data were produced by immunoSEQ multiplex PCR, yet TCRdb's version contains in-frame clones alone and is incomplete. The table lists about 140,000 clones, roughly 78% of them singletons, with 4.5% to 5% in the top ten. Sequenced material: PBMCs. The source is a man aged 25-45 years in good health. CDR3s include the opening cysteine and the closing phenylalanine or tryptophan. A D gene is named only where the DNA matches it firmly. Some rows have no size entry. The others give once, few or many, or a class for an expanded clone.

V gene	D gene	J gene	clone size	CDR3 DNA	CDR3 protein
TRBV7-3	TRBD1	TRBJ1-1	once	TGTGCCAGCAGCTTAACCCCAGGGGGTACTCAAACTGAAGCTTTCTTT	CASSLTPGGTQTEAFF
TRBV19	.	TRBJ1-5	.	TGTGCCAGTAGTCCCTATAGCAATCAGCCCCAGCATTTT	CASSPYSNQPQHF
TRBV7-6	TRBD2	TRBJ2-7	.	TGTGCCAGCAGCTTAGCCGCTAGCGGGGCCTCCTACGAGCAGTACTTC	CASSLAASGASYEQYF
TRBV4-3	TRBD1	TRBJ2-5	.	TGCGCCAGCAGCCTCGGACAGGGCCGCCAAGAGACCCAGTACTTC	CASSLGQGRQETQYF
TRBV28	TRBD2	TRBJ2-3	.	TGTGCCAGCCGAAGGGCGGGGGGAACAGATACGCAGTATTTT	CASRRAGGTDTQYF
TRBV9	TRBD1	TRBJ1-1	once	TGTGCCAGCAGTTCAGGGGGCGGCACTGAAGCTTTCTTT	CASSSGGGTEAFF
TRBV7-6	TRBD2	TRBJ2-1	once	TGTGCCAGCAGCTTAGCTCGACTTGGCGGGAGTAAGGAAAGGCTCGATGAGCAGTTCTTC	CASSLARLGGSKERLDEQFF
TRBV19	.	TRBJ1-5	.	TGTGCCAGTATCGGTCGGGGCAATCAGCCCCAGCATTTT	CASIGRGNQPQHF
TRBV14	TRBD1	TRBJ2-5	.	TGTGCCAGCAGCACCCTGGGACAGTCAGAGACCCAGTACTTC	CASSTLGQSETQYF
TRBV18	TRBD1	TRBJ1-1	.	TGTGCCAGCTCACCACGGAGGGGGCGGGACACTGAAGCTTTCTTT	CASSPRRGRDTEAFF
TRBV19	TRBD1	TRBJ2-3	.	TGTGCCAGTAGCCCCAGGGGGCAGGCAGATACGCAGTATTTT	CASSPRGQADTQYF
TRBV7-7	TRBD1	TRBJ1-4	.	TGTGCTAGCAGCGCACCCGTAGTGGGACAGGCTGCAACTAATGAAAAACTGTTTTTT	CASSAPVVGQAATNEKLFF
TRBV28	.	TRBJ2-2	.	TGTGCCAGCAGTTTTATCCTCGGGACAACCGGGGAGCTGTTTTTT	CASSFILGTTGELFF
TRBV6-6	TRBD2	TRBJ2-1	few	TGTGCCAGCAGTTATACTAGCGGGAGGTCCTACAATGAGCAGTTCTTC	CASSYTSGRSYNEQFF